What follows are 4 T cell receptor beta chains derived from one specimen sequenced in a study of blood T cell repertoires in COVID-19. Sequencing was performed with immunoSEQ multiplex PCR; in TCRdb, only in-frame clones are kept and a portion is missing. The sample contains more than 110,000 clones, more than 70% of which appear only once. The sample consisted of PBMCs or T cells enriched from blood (not recorded which). All receptors come from a man in his forties with acute COVID-19.

V is TRBV28 and J is TRBJ1-4, with a tentative D call TRBD1 (5 bases). V was clipped by 6 bases and J by 12 bases, with 11 bases between them. The CDR3 extends over 11 amino acids. Germline V gene data show CDR1 as MDHEN and CDR2 as SYDVKM. The CDR3 loop is CASRSRAQLFF. The CDR3 coding sequence is TGTGCCAGCAGGTCCAGGGCGCAACTGTTTTTT.

The chain links TRBV11-2 to TRBJ1-4; 7 positions agree with TRBD1. CDR3 length equals 15 residues. V shed 1 base, J shed 5 bases, and the junction held 4 bases outside the gene matches. CDR1 SGHAT and CDR2 FQNNGV come from the germline V gene. The CDR3: CASSLAGTANEKLFF. The CDR3 DNA sequence: TGTGCCAGCAGCTTAGCCGGGACAGCAAATGAAAAACTGTTTTTT.

This chain connects TRBV27 to TRBJ1-5, with a tentative D call TRBD1 (5 bases). Per the germline V gene, CDR1 is MNHEY and CDR2 is SMNVEV (reference sequence). The length of the CDR3 is 13 residues. Trimming removed 5 bases at V and 11 bases at J, with 16 bases between. DNA of the CDR3: TGTGCCAGCAGTCCTACAGGTTCTGCGGCCCAGCATTTT. Translation: CASSPTGSAAQHF.

This sequence joins TRBV4-3 and TRBJ2-3, with a tentative D call TRBD1 (6 bases). The CDR3 spans 14 residues. Germline V gene data show CDR1 as LGHNA and CDR2 as YSLEER. V lost 4 bases and J lost 6, with 14 bases in between. The CDR3 is CASSRDTRKDTQYF. CDR3 coding DNA: TGCGCCAGCAGCCGGGACACCCGAAAGGATACGCAGTATTTT.